Below are 8 T cell receptor beta chains sequenced from a single sample in a study of T cell clonality in common variable immunodeficiency. Clones were read by immunoSEQ multiplex PCR, and TCRdb kept only the in-frame ones, dropping some. The table lists some 40,000 clones, with no singletons. What was sequenced was peripheral blood mononuclear cells. Receptors were obtained from a person aged 18 to 75 in good health.

This clone was recorded at least ten times. The read is 3 residues too short to cover the CDR3 end, so that end is filled in from the germline J gene. The chain joins TRBV20-1 to TRBJ1-1, with TRBD1 matching over 8 bases. V shed 6 bases and J 2 bases; nucleotides not matched to a gene: 8. Germline CDR1 is DFQATT and CDR2 is SNEGSKA (reference sequence). This CDR3 is 14 amino acids long. The CDR3 is CSAELRGRNTEAFF. The CDR3 bases that were read are TGCAGTGCGGAACTCAGGGGGCGCAACACTGAA.

At least ten counts were recorded for this clone. Read coverage stops 3 residues before the CDR3 terminus; the germline J gene supplies the remainder. The chain joins TRBV2 to TRBJ2-3; D gene uncertain. V was shortened by 10 bases and J by 6 bases, with 17 bases between the two germline ends. The CDR3 has 13 amino acids. Per germline, CDR1 SNHLY and CDR2 FYNNEI. Incomplete CDR3 DNA: TGTGCCACCAAGGGTACCGCTTTGGATACG. Amino acid sequence: CATKGTALDT. In full, the CDR3 is CATKGTALDTQYF.

Concerning this clone itself: The read falls 3 residues short of the CDR3 end, and the missing part is taken from the germline J gene. The chain has TRBV19 and TRBJ2-3, with D tentatively TRBD2 (7 bases). CDR3 size: 16 residues. Germline V gives CDR1 LNHDA, CDR2 SQIVND (reference sequence). V lost 5 bases and J lost 2, with 17 bases in between. CDR3 sequence reads: CASSGLREGVTDTQYF. CDR3 DNA, as far as it was read: TGTGCCAGTAGTGGCCTCAGGGAGGGGGTCACAGATACG.

The table lists this clone with many counts. The read falls 3 residues short of the CDR3 end, and the missing part is taken from the germline J gene. This chain connects TRBV11-2 to TRBJ2-7, with TRBD1 matching over 7 bases. Germline loops: CDR1 SGHAT, CDR2 FQNNGV. The CDR3 loop spans 15 amino acids. V trimming: 1 base; J trimming: 2 bases; junction bases outside the gene matches: 5. CDR3 loop: CASSLGKGGPYEQYF. The CDR3 DNA, read in part, is TGTGCCAGCAGCTTAGGGAAAGGGGGCCCCTACGAG.

This clone was observed at least ten times. The read gets to within 3 residues of the CDR3 end, and the germline J gene fills in the rest. The chain couples TRBV28 to TRBJ1-4; the D gene is possibly TRBD1 (5 bases). V lost 6 bases to trimming and J lost 4 bases, with 15 bases between them. The CDR3 runs to 15 residues. Germline assignment: CDR1 MDHEN and CDR2 SYDVKM. CDR3 DNA, as far as it was read: TGTGCCAGCAGACGGGGGGACTCCCATAATGAAAAA. This codes for CASRRGDSHNEK. The CDR3 in its entirety is CASRRGDSHNEKLFF.

This clone occurred many times. The CDR3 is cut off 3 residues early in the read; its end comes from the germline J gene. The genes are TRBV2 and TRBJ1-1; a weak D match, TRBD1 (6 bases). V lost 4 bases and J lost 2, with 11 bases in between. Germline V gene sequence: CDR1 SNHLY, CDR2 FYNNEI. CDR3 length: 14 residues. The CDR3 sequence is CASSARGGNTEAFF. CDR3 DNA, as far as it was read: TGTGCCAGCAGTGCCAGAGGGGGAAACACTGAA.

This clone was seen a handful of times. The read terminates 3 residues before the CDR3 end, so the remaining end is supplied by the germline J gene. V is TRBV30 and J is TRBJ1-2, with unresolved D. Germline V lookup: CDR1 GTSNPN, CDR2 SVGIG (reference sequence). The CDR3 runs to 17 residues. The CDR3 region is CAWSVSVAGTNPYDYTF. The CDR3 bases that were read are TGTGCCTGGAGTGTTTCAGTCGCGGGTACGAACCCCTACGAC.

This clone occurred many times. From the germline J gene comes the end of the CDR3, since the read stops 3 residues before it. The V gene is TRBV4-1, the J gene TRBJ2-1; 14 bases map to TRBD2. There are 17 residues in the CDR3. The junction had 5 bases not matched to a gene; V was cut back by 2 bases and J by 5 bases. From germline, CDR1 is MGHRA and CDR2 YSYEKL. The CDR3 DNA, read in part, is TGCGCCAGCAGCCAACCGACTAGCGGGAGGGTCAACAATGAG. This gives the protein CASSQPTSGRVNNE. The entire CDR3 is CASSQPTSGRVNNEQFF.